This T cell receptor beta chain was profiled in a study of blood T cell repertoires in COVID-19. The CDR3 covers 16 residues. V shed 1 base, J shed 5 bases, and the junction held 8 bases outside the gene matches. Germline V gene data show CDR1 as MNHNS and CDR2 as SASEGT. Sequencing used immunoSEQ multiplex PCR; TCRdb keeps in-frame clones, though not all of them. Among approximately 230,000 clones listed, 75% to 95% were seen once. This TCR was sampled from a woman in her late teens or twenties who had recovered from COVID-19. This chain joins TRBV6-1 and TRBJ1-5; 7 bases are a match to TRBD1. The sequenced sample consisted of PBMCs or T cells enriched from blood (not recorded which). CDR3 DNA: TGTGCCAGCAGTGAAGTTGCCGACAGGGTGGATCAGCCCCAGCATTTT. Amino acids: CASSEVADRVDQPQHF.